These 17 T cell receptor beta chains were sequenced from one sample in a study of naive and memory T cell subsets. An equimolar mix of two oligonucleotides served as the beta constant-region primer for TRBC1 and TRBC2. Using its own MiXCR run on the UMI-ligation and nested PCR reads, TCRdb lists one record per CDR3 protein. This table has 150,000 or so distinct CDR3 sequences, more than 15% appearing once. The sequenced material came from naive CD4+ T cells from blood. The receptor set was obtained from a human donor in good health.

This chain links TRBV12-3 or TRBV12-4 with TRBJ2-1; the D gene is possibly TRBD2 (5 bases). Trimming took off 7 bases at V and 8 bases at J, with 12 bases between the two ends. The CDR3 is made up of 12 amino acids. CDR3: CASTRTQYEQFF. The CDR3 DNA is TGTGCCAGCACCCGGACTCAGTATGAGCAGTTCTTC.

This clonotype turned up a few times. The V and J genes are TRBV28 and TRBJ1-2; no definite D call. CDR3 length: 13 amino acids. Germline loops: CDR1 MDHEN, CDR2 SYDVKM. The germline V and J ends were trimmed by 10 bases and 0 bases, with 12 bases remaining between them. DNA of the CDR3: TGTGCCACCGTCTTGACCTCTAACTATGGCTACACCTTC. Amino acid sequence: CATVLTSNYGYTF.

This chain uses TRBV20-1 with TRBJ2-5, with TRBD1 matching 9 bases. CDR3 size: 15 residues. Per the germline V gene, CDR1 is DFQATT and CDR2 is SNEGSKA (reference sequence). J lost 1 base, V lost 4 bases, and 7 bases had no gene match. The CDR3 nucleotides are TGCAGTGCTAAGGGACAGGGTCGGGGCCAAGAGACCCAGTACTTC. Protein product: CSAKGQGRGQETQYF.

This clonotype was detected only once. The gene calls are TRBV5-1 and TRBJ1-1; unclear D gene. V was clipped by 7 bases and J by 3 bases, with 13 bases between them. Germline CDR1 is SGHRS and CDR2 is YFSETQ. The length of the CDR3 is 13 residues. Written as DNA, the CDR3 is TGCGCCAGCCAGTTGGTCGTGGACACTGAAGCTTTCTTT. As protein: CASQLVVDTEAFF.

This clonotype has a handful of counts. The chain joins TRBV5-6 to TRBJ2-7; the match to TRBD2 covers 7 bases. Germline values: CDR1 SGHDT, CDR2 YYEEEE. V lost 3 bases to trimming and J lost 2 bases; unmatched junction nucleotides: 14. This CDR3 contains 17 residues. The CDR3 here is CASSSSGADPRPYEQYF. CDR3 bases: TGTGCCAGCAGCTCTAGCGGAGCCGACCCCCGCCCCTACGAGCAGTACTTC.

This clonotype was seen only a few times. This chain joins TRBV9 and TRBJ2-1, with TRBD2 identical over 7 bases. The length of the CDR3 is 15 residues. Unmatched junction bases numbered 3, after V lost 0 bases and J lost 3 bases. Germline values: CDR1 SGDLS, CDR2 YYNGEE. CDR3 residues: CASSVVGDYYNEQFF. The CDR3 bases are TGTGCCAGCAGCGTAGTGGGGGACTACTACAATGAGCAGTTCTTC.

In its sample, this clonotype was seen many times. The V and J genes are TRBV5-1 and TRBJ2-1, with D uncertain. The CDR3 totals 15 residues. CDR1 and CDR2 from the germline V gene are SGHRS and YFSETQ. V was pared by 0 bases and J by 0 bases, with 7 bases between. The CDR3 spells CASSLVQSSYNEQFF. As DNA, the CDR3 is TGCGCCAGCAGCTTGGTCCAAAGCTCCTACAATGAGCAGTTCTTC. Full variable domain (rest looked up from reference TRBV5-1 and TRBJ2-1): KAGVTQTPRYLIKTRGQQVTLSCSPISGHRSVSWYQQTPGQGLQFLFEYFSETQRNKGNFPGRFSGRQFSNSRSEMNVSTLELGDSALYLCASSLVQSSYNEQFFGPGTRLTVL.

The chain carries TRBV6-2 or TRBV6-3 and TRBJ2-7, with 8 positions matching TRBD1. CDR1 is MNHEY and CDR2 is SVGEGT in the germline V gene. V shed 10 bases and J 3 bases; nucleotides not matched to a gene: 8. The CDR3 runs 13 residues. The CDR3 loop reads CAIQGQAIYEQYF. The CDR3 DNA sequence: TGTGCCATCCAGGGACAGGCGATCTACGAGCAGTACTTC.

This chain uses TRBV20-1 with TRBJ2-1, with no clear D. CDR3 size: 11 residues. From germline, CDR1 is DFQATT and CDR2 SNEGSKA (reference sequence). Trimming stripped 4 bases from V and 5 bases from J, with 6 bases between. The CDR3 sequence is CSATGHNEQFF. The CDR3 DNA reads TGCAGTGCTACGGGTCACAATGAGCAGTTCTTC.

Here the CDR3 DNA reads TGTGCCAGCAGTCGTGATCAGGGTTCCCGACCTCCGTACACTGAAGCTTTCTTT. It yields the protein CASSRDQGSRPPYTEAFF. The V call is TRBV6-2 or TRBV6-3, the J call TRBJ1-1, with D tentatively TRBD1 (5 bases). The CDR3 contains 18 residues. The V end lost 5 bases, the J end lost 3 bases, and 25 bases lay between the germline ends. Germline loops: CDR1 MNHEY, CDR2 SVGEGT.

V gene TRBV12-3 or TRBV12-4 combines with J gene TRBJ2-3; D remains unclear. This CDR3 has 17 residues. Deletions cut 6 bases from V and 0 bases from J, with 19 bases between. The CDR3 region is CASSTDVAWDSTDTQYF. The CDR3 DNA reads as TGTGCCAGCAGCACGGACGTGGCTTGGGATAGCACAGATACGCAGTATTTT.

The chain uses TRBV20-1 and TRBJ2-7; D is undetermined. The CDR3 covers 11 residues. The germline V gene has CDR1 DFQATT and CDR2 SNEGSKA (reference sequence). V shed 3 bases and J shed 4 bases, with 7 bases lying between them. DNA for the CDR3: TGCAGTGCTAGTTCCGATTACGAGCAGTACTTC. It is translated as CSASSDYEQYF.

V gene TRBV5-1 combines with J gene TRBJ2-5; D is possibly TRBD2 (6 bases). In germline, CDR1 is SGHRS, CDR2 YFSETQ. This CDR3 has 15 amino acids. Trimming pared 5 bases from V and 5 bases from J, leaving 19 bases between. The DNA of the CDR3 is TGCGCCAGCAGGACTGGGACTGGATTCTACGAGACCCAGTACTTC. Its protein product is CASRTGTGFYETQYF.

This clonotype was picked up many times. This sequence joins TRBV12-3 or TRBV12-4 and TRBJ2-7; 10 bases are a match to TRBD2. The CDR3 length is 17 residues. The trim removed 6 bases at V and 4 bases at J, leaving 15 bases unmatched. Here the CDR3 DNA reads TGTGCCAGCAGCTCATCCCCCAGTGGACTAGCGGCTTACGAGCAGTACTTC. Amino acids: CASSSSPSGLAAYEQYF.

This clonotype has only a few counts. This chain connects TRBV7-6 to TRBJ2-7; D not certain. The germline gives CDR1 SGHVS, CDR2 FNYEAQ. CDR3 length: 17 residues. Trimming left V 2 bases short and J 5 bases short, with 22 bases between. CDR3 nucleotides: TGTGCCAGCAGCTTACCCCGCTCGGTGGCTTCGGGTAACGAGCAGTACTTC. It is translated as CASSLPRSVASGNEQYF.

The V and J genes are TRBV5-5 and TRBJ1-1; perhaps TRBD1 as D (6 bases). V dropped 3 bases and J dropped 1 base, with 10 bases sitting between them. Germline V gene lookup returns CDR1 SGHKS and CDR2 YYEKEE (reference sequence). The CDR3 is 14 amino acids. The CDR3 DNA sequence: TGTGCCAGCAGCTGGACAGACGAGAACACTGAAGCTTTCTTT. Protein sequence: CASSWTDENTEAFF. The entire variable domain, with the rest obtained from reference TRBV5-5 and TRBJ1-1, is as follows: DAGVTQSPTHLIKTRGQQVTLRCSPISGHKSVSWYQQVLGQGPQFIFQYYEKEERGRGNFPDRFSARQFPNYSSELNVNALLLGDSALYLCASSWTDENTEAFFGQGTRLTVV.

This clonotype was seen more than once but under ten times. The chain has TRBV12-3 or TRBV12-4 and TRBJ2-5; 10 bases map to TRBD2. The CDR3 totals 15 residues. Trimming at V came to 5 bases and at J to 5 bases, leaving 8 bases not matched to a gene. The CDR3 region has the DNA TGTGCCAGCAGTCCTTTTAGCGGGAGGCAGGAGACCCAGTACTTC. This translates into CASSPFSGRQETQYF.